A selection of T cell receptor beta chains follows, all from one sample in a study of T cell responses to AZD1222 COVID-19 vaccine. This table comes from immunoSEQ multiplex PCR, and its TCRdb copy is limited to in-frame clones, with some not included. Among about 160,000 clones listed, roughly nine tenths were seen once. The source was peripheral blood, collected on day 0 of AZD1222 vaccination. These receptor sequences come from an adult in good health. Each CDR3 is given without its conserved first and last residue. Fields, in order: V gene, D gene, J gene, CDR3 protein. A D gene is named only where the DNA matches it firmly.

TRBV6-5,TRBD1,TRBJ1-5,ASRAGQGDNQPQH
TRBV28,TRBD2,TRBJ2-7,ASRTSGDAYEQY
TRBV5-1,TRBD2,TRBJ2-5,ASTGTSGSGETQY
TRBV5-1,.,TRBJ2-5,ASSLRGLGQETQY
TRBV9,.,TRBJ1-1,ASSVEGRSDSTEAF
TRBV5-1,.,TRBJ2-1,ASSLPGTPFNEQF
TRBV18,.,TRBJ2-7,ASSILKQAPHEQY
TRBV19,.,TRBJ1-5,ASSIAGQPQH
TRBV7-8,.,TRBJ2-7,ASSLSSVWEQY
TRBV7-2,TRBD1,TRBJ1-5,ASSRQGTVNQPQH
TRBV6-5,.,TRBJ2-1,ASSYLTKGTNEQF
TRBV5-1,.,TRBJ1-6,ASSLTGSGNSPLH
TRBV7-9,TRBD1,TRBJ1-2,ASSQGGTGVYGYT
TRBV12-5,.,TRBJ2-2,ASGPSGAYTGELF
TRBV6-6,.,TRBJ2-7,ASSYSASYEQY
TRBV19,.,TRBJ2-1,ASSFGINEQF
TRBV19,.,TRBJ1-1,ASSIDIFTTDLNTEAF
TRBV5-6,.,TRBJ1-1,ASSYGRRTEAF
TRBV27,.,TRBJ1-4,ASSLGWTTEKLF
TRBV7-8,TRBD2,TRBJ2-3,ASSLGGLAVFTDTQY
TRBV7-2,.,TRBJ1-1,ASSLYGSTEAF
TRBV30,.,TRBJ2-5,AWSAGGETQY
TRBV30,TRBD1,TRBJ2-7,AWSPLLDRDYEQY
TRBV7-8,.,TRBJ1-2,ASSLEEGNYGYT
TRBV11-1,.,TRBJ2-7,ASSLSFSEQY
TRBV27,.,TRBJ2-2,ASSYSANTGELF
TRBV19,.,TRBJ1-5,ASSNSGSRNQPQH
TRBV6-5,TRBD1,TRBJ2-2,ASRKQGSTGELF
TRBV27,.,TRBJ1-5,ASRTGQQPQH
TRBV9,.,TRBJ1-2,ASSSYGGESHGYT
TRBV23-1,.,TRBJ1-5,ASSLGGSGQPQH
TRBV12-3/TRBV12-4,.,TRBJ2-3,ASSLGVLQY
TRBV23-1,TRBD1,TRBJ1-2,ASSRGQGAFYGYT
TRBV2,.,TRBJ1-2,ASTSGYGYT
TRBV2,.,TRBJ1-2,ASKDRNYGYT
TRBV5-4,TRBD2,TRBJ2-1,ASSWAQASGGEQF
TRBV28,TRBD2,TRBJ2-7,ASSPGTSGLPTEQY
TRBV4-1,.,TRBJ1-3,ASSQKLSGNTIY
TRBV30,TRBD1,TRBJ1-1,AWITGQGNTEAF
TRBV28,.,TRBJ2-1,ASSKRRNQNNEQF
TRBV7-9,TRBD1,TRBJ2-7,ASSLAGTGYYEQY
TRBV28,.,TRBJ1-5,ATGDAGRNQPQH
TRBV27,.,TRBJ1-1,ASRRYGNTEAF
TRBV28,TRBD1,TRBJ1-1,ASGTVEAF
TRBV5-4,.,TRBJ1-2,ASSLEKTSYGYT
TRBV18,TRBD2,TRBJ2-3,ASSPRGGTTDTQY
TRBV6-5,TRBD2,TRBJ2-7,ASTGTSVNYEQY